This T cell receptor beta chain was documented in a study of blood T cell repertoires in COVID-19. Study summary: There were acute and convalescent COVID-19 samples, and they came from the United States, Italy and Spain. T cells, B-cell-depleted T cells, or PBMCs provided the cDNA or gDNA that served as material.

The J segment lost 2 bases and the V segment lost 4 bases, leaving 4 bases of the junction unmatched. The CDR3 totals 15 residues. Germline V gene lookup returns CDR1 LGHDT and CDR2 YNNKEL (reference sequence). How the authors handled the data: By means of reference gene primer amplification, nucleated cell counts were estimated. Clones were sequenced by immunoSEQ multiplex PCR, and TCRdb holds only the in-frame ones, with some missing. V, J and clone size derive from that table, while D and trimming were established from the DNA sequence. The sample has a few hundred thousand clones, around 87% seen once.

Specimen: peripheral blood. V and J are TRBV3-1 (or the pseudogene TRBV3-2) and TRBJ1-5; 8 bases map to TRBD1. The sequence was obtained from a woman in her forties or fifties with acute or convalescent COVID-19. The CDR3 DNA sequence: TGTGCCAGCAGCCGGGACAGGTGGGGCAATCAGCCCCAGCATTTT. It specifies CASSRDRWGNQPQHF.